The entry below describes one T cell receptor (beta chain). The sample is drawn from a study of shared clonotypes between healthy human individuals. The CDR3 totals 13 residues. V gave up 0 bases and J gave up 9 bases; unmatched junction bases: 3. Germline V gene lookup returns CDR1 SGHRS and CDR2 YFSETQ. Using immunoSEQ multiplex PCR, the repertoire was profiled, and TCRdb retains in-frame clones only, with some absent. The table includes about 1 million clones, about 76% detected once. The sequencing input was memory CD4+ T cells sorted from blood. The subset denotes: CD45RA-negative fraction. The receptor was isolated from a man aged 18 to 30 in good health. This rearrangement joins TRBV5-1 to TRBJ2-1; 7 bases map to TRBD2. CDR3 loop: CASSLELASEQFF. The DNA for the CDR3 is TGCGCCAGCAGCTTGGAACTAGCGAGTGAGCAGTTCTTC. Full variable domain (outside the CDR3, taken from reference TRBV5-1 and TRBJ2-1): KAGVTQTPRYLIKTRGQQVTLSCSPISGHRSVSWYQQTPGQGLQFLFEYFSETQRNKGNFPGRFSGRQFSNSRSEMNVSTLELGDSALYLCASSLELASEQFFGPGTRLTVL.